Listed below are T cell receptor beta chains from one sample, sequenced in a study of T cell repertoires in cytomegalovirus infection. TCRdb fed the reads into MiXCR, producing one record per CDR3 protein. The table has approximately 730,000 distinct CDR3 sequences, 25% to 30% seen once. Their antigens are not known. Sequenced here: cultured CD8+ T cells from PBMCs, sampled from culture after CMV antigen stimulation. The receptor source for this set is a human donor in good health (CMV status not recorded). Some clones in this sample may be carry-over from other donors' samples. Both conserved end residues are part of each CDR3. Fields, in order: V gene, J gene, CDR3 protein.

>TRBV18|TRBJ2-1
CASSRDRTFNEQFF
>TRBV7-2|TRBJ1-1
CASSPQQGSEAFF
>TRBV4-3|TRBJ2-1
CASSPERRLGNEQFF
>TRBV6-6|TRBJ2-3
CASTNIPSGDTQYF
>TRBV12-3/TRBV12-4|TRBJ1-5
CASRQGGSNQPQHF
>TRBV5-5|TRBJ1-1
CASSLRQGTNTEAFF
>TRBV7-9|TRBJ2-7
CASSSRSEQYF
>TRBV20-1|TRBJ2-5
CSAREGYGSPRETQYF
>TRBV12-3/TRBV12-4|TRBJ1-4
CASSLTRAWGEKLFF
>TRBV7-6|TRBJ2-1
CASSARQGTLVRDNEQFF
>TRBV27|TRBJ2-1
CASSLIWGNEQFF
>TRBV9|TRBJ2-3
CASSFIGAAGGTDTQYF
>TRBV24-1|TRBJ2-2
CATSDRRLAGANTGELFF
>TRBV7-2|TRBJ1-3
CASSLYAHSRSGNTIYF
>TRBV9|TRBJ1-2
CASSDRVFGYTF
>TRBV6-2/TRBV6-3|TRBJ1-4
CASSPMGATNEKLFF
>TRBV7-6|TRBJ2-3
CASSLAAGADTQYF
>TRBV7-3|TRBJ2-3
CASSSGTSGEDTQYF
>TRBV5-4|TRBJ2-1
CASSLGGLAGNRDEQFF
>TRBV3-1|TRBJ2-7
CASRPRGSYEQYF
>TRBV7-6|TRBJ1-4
CASSLEHLGPTPGNEKLFF
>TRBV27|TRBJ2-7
CASSLAAGTYEQYF
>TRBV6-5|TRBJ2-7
CASSYDSLSSYEQYF
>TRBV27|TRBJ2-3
CASRDEATRVDTQYF
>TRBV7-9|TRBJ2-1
CASTSSGSYNEQFF
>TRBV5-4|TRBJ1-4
CASSPGTDTLNEKLFF
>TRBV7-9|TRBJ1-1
CASSYTGYNTEAFF
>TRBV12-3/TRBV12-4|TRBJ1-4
CASSSTDRDNEKLFF
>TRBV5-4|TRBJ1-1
CATLIQGDTEAFF
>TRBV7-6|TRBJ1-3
CASSLQTVAENTIYF
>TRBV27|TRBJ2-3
CASTLVGYSTDTQYF
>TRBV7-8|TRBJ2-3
CASSPENKFGPGGTDTQYF
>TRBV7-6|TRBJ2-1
CASSLTLLAVEQFF
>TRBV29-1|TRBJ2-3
CSVEDSRGTSTDTQYF
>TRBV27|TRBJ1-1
CASSITGGPNTEAFF
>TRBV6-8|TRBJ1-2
CASSYLTDRVYGYTF
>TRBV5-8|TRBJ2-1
CASRYYRVVGQFF
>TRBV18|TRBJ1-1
CASSPEGKAFF
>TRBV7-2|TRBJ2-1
CASSLSGLAEVYNEQFF
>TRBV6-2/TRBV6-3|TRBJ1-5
CASSYPYDSSNQPQHF
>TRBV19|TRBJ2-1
CASSIYLDSTLDEQFF
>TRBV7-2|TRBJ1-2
CASSLGSAGNYGYTF
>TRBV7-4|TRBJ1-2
CANIGAGKGSYGYTF
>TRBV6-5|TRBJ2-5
CASSYYRTRGEETQYF
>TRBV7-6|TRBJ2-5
CASSGSSGTGRETQYF
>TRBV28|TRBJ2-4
CASSFGTDGLAKNIQYF
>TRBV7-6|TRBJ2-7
CASSPIGGNYEQYF
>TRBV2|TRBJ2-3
CASSEVALFTDTQYF
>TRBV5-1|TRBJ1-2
CASSRTGTEYGAHGYTF
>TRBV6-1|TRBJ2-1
CASSERGELYTSSYNEQFF
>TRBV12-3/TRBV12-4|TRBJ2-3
CASSSPSGVTDTQYF
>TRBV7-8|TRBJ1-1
CASSTRQGAAIMNTEAFF
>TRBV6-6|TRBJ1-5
CATTKQGDVSNQPQHF
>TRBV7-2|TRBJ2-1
CASSFRASGGDEQFF
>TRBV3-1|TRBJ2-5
CASSLQGALGQRRETQYF
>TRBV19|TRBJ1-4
CASSTGQGGEKLFF
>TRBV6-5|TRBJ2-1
CASSWAGTNEQFF
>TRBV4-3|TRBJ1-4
CASSKQDRTNEKLFF